This TCR beta chain was observed in a study of early T cells in non-severe SARS-CoV-2 infection. Study-wide results and caveats: Matching with VDJdb favored anti-spike CD8 responses (missing private and CD4 specificities).

Unmatched junction bases numbered 7, after V lost 2 bases and J lost 10 bases. The CDR3 loop spans 15 amino acids. The germline gives CDR1 MNHNY, CDR2 SVGAGI (reference sequence). This clonotype was picked up many times. Its specificity is not known. Individual cDNA molecules were tagged with unique molecular identifiers. TCRdb re-analysed the 5' RACE reads in MiXCR, keeping a single row per CDR3 protein. The table shows 45,000 or so distinct CDR3 sequences, with around 6.8% occurring only once. The receptor comes from an adult who was a healthcare worker with PCR-confirmed SARS-CoV-2 infection or an uninfected control (not recorded which). Input material: whole blood. The chain employs TRBV6-6 and TRBJ1-6; 8 nucleotides match TRBD1. The CDR3 region is CASSYEGQGGSPLHF. CDR3 nucleotides: TGTGCCAGCAGTTACGAAGGACAGGGCGGCTCACCCCTCCACTTT.